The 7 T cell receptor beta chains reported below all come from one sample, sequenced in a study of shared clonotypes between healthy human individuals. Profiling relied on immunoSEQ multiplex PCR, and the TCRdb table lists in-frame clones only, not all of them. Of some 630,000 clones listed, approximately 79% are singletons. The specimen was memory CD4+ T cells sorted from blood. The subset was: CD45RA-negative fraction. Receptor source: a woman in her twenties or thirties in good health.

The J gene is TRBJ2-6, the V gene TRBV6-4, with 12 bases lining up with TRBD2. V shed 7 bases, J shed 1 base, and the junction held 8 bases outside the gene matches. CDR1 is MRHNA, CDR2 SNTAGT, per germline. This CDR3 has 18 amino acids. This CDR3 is CASKPGLAGLSGANVLTF. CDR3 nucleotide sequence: TGTGCCAGCAAACCGGGACTAGCGGGTCTATCTGGGGCCAACGTCCTGACTTTC.

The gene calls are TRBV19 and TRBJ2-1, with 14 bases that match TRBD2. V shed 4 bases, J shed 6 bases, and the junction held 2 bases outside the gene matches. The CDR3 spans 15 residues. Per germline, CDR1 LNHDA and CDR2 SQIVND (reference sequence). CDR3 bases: TGTGCCAGTAGTACCGGGACTAGCGGGAGCAATGAGCAGTTCTTC. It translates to CASSTGTSGSNEQFF.

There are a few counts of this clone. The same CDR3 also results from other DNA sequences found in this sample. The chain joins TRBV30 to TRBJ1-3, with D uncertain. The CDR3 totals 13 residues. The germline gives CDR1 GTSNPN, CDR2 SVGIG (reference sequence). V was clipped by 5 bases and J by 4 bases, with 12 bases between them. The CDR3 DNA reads TGTGCCTGGCTACAAGGCTCAGGAAACACCATATATTTT. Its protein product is CAWLQGSGNTIYF.

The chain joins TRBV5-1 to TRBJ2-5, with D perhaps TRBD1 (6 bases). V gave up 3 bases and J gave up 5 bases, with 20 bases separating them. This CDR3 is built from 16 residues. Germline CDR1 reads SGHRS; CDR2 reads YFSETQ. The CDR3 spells CASSWGQGLGSETQYF. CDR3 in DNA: TGCGCCAGCAGCTGGGGGCAGGGCTTGGGGTCGGAGACCCAGTACTTC.

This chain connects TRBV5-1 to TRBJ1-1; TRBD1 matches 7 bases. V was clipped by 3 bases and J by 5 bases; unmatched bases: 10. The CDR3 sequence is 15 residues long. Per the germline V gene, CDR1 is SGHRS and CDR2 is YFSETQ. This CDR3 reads CASSSRQGSRTEAFF. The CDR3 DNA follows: TGCGCCAGCAGCTCACGACAGGGATCGAGAACTGAAGCTTTCTTT. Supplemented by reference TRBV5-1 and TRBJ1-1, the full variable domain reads KAGVTQTPRYLIKTRGQQVTLSCSPISGHRSVSWYQQTPGQGLQFLFEYFSETQRNKGNFPGRFSGRQFSNSRSEMNVSTLELGDSALYLCASSSRQGSRTEAFFGQGTRLTVV.

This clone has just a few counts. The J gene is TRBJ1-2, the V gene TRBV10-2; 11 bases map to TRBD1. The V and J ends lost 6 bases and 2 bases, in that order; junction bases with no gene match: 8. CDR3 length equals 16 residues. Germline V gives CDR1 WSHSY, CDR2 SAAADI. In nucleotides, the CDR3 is TGCGCCAGCAGAGAAATCGGACAGGGGGCAAACTATGGCTACACCTTC. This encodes CASREIGQGANYGYTF.

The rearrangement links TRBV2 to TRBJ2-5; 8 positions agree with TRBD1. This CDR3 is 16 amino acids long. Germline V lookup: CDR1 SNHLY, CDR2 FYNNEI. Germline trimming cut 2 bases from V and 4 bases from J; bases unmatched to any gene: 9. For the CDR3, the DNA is TGTGCCAGCAGTGAAAGACTAGGACAGGGAGGAGAGACCCAGTACTTC. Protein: CASSERLGQGGETQYF.